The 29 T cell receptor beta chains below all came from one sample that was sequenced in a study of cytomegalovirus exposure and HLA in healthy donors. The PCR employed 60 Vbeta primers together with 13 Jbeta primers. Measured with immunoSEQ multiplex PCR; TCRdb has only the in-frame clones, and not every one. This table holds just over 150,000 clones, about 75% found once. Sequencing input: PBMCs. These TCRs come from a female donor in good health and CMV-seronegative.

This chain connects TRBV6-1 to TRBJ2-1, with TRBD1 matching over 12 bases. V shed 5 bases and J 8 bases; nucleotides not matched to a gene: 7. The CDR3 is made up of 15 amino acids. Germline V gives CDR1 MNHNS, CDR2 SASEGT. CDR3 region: CASSLRDRGRDEQFF. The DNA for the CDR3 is TGTGCCAGCAGTCTTCGGGACAGGGGGCGCGATGAGCAGTTCTTC.

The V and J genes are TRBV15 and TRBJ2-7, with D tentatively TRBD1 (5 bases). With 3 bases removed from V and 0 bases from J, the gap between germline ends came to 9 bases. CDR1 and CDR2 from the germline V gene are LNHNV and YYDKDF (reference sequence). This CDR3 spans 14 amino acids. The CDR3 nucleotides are TGTGCCACCAGCAGGGGCAGGGACTCCTACGAGCAGTACTTC. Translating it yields CATSRGRDSYEQYF.

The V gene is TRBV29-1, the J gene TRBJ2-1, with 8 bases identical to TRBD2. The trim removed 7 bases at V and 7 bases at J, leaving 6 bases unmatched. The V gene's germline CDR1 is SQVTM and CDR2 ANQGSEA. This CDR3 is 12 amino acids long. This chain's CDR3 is CSGKRELNEQFF. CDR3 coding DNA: TGCAGCGGGAAGCGGGAGTTGAATGAGCAGTTCTTC.

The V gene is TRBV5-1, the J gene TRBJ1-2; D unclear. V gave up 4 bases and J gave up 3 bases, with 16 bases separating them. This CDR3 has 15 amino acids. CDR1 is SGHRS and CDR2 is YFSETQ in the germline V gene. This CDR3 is CASSGMRVTDYGYTF. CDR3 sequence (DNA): TGCGCCAGCAGCGGGATGAGGGTTACTGACTATGGCTACACCTTC.

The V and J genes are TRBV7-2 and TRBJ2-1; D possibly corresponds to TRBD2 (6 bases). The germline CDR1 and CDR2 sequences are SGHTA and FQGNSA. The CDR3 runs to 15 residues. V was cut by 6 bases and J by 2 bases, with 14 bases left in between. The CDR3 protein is CASSPPGGPYNEQFF. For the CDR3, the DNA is TGTGCCAGCAGTCCACCCGGGGGACCCTACAATGAGCAGTTCTTC. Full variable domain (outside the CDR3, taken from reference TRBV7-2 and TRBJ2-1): GAGVSQSPSNKVTEKGKDVELRCDPISGHTALYWYRQSLGQGLEFLIYFQGNSAPDKSGLPSDRFSAERTGGSVSTLTIQRTQQEDSAVYLCASSPPGGPYNEQFFGPGTRLTVL.

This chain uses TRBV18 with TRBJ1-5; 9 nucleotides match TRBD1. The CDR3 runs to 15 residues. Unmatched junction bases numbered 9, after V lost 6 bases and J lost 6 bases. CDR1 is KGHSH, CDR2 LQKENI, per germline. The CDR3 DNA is TGTGCCAGCTCCCCCGGGACAGGGATAGGTCAGCCCCAGCATTTT. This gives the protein CASSPGTGIGQPQHF.

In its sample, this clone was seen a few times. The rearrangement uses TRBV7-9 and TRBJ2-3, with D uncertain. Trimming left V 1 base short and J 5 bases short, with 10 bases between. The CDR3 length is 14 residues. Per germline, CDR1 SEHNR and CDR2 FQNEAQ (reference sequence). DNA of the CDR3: TGTGCCAGCAGCTTAGGAGGAGAGATAGATACGCAGTATTTT. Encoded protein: CASSLGGEIDTQYF.

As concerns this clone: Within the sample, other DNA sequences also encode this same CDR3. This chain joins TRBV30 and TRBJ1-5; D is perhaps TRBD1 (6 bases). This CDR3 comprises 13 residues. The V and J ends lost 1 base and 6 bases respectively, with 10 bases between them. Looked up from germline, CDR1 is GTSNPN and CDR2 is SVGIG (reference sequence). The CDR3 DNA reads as TGTGCCTGGAGTGCGGGGGGCGGTCAGCCCCAGCATTTT. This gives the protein CAWSAGGGQPQHF. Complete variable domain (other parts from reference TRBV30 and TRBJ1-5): SQTIHQWPATLVQPVGSPLSLECTVEGTSNPNLYWYRQAAGRGLQLLFYSVGIGQISSEVPQNLSASRPQDRQFILSSKKLLLSDSGFYLCAWSAGGGQPQHFGDGTRLSIL.

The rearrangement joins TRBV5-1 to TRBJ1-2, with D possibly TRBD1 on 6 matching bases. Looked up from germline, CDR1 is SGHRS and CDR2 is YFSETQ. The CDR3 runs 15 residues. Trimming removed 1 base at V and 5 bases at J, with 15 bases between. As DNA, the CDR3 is TGCGCCAGCAGCTTGTCTTCCAGGGACACTTATGGCTACACCTTC. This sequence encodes CASSLSSRDTYGYTF.

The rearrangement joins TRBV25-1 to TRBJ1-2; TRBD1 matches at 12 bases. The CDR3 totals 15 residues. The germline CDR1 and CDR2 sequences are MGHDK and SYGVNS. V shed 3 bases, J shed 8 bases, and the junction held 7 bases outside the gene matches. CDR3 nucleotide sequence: TGTGCCAGCAGTGACCCGGGACAGGGGGCAGGCGGCTACACCTTC. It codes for CASSDPGQGAGGYTF.

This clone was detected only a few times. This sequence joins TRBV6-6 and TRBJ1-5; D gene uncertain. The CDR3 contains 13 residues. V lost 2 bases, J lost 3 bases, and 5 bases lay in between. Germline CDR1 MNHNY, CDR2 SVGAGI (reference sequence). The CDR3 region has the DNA TGTGCCAGCAGTTACGAGATCAATCAGCCCCAGCATTTT. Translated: CASSYEINQPQHF.

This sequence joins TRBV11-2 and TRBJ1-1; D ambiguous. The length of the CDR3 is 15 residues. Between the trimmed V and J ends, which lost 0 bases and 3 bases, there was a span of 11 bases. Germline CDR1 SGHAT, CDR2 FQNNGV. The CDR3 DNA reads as TGTGCCAGCAGCTTAGAGCGAGTTGCCTACACTGAAGCTTTCTTT. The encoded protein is CASSLERVAYTEAFF.

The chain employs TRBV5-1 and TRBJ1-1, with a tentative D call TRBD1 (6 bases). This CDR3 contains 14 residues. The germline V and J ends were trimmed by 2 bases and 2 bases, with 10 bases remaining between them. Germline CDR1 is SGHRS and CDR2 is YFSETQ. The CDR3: CASSFTGHNTEAFF. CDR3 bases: TGCGCCAGCAGCTTCACAGGGCACAACACTGAAGCTTTCTTT.

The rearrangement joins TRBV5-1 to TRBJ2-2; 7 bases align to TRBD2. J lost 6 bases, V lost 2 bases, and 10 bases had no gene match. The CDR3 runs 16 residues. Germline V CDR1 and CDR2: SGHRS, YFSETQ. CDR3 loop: CASSFGAGEVSGELFF. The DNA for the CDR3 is TGCGCCAGCAGCTTCGGGGCGGGAGAGGTTTCCGGGGAGCTGTTTTTT.

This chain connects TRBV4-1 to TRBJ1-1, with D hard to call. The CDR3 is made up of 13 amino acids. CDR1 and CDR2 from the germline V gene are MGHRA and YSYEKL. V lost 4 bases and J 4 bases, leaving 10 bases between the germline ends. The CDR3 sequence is CASSPGLFTEAFF. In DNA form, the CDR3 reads TGCGCCAGCAGCCCTGGACTGTTCACTGAAGCTTTCTTT.

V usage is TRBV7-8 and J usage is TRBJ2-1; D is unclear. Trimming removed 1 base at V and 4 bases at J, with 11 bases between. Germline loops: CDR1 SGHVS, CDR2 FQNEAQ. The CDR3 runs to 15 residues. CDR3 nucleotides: TGTGCCAGCAGCTTAGGTCGGGTTATATACAATGAGCAGTTCTTC. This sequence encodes CASSLGRVIYNEQFF. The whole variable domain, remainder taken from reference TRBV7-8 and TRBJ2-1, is GAGVSQSPRYKVAKRGQDVALRCDPISGHVSLFWYQQALGQGPEFLTYFQNEAQLDKSGLPSDRFFAERPEGSVSTLKIQRTQQEDSAVYLCASSLGRVIYNEQFFGPGTRLTVL.

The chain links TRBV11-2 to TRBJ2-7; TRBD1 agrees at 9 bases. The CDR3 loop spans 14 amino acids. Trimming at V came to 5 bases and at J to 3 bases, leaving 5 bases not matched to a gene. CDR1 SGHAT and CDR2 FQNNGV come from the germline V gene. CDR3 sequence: CASSEGQGFYEQYF. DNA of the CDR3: TGTGCCAGCAGCGAGGGACAGGGTTTCTACGAGCAGTACTTC.

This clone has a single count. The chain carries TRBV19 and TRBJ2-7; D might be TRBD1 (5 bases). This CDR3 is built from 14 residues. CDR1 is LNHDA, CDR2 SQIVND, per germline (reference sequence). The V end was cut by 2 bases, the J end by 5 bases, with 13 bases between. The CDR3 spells CASSISQAVHEQYF. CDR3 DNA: TGTGCCAGTAGTATATCACAGGCAGTCCACGAGCAGTACTTC.

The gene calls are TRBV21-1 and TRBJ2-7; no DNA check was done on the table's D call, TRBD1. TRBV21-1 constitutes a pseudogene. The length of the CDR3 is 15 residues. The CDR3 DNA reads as TGTGCCAGCAGCAAAGTAGAGGACAGGGACTACGAGCAGTACTTC. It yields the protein CASSKVEDRDYEQYF.

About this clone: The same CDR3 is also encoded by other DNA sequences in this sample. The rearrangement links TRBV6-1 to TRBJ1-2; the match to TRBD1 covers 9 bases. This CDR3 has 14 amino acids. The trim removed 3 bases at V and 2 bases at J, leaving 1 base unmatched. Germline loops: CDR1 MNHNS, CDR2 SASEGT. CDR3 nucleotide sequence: TGTGCCAGCAGTGAGGGACAGGGAAACTATGGCTACACCTTC. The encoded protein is CASSEGQGNYGYTF.

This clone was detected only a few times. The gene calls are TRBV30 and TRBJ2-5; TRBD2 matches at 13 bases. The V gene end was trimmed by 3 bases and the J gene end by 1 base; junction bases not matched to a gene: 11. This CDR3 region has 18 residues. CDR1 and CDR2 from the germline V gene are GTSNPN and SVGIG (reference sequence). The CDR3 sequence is CAWRGLAGRQKIQETQYF. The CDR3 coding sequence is TGTGCCTGGAGGGGACTAGCGGGACGCCAGAAAATCCAAGAGACCCAGTACTTC. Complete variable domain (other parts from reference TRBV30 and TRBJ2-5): SQTIHQWPATLVQPVGSPLSLECTVEGTSNPNLYWYRQAAGRGLQLLFYSVGIGQISSEVPQNLSASRPQDRQFILSSKKLLLSDSGFYLCAWRGLAGRQKIQETQYFGPGTRLLVL.

CDR3 sequence: CASTAGYEQFF. CDR3 bases: TGTGCCAGTACTGCAGGGTATGAGCAGTTCTTC. This chain connects TRBV19 to TRBJ2-1; the D gene is possibly TRBD1 (5 bases). This CDR3 is 11 amino acids long. The V and J ends lost 7 bases and 8 bases respectively, with 9 bases between them. Germline-derived CDR1 and CDR2 are LNHDA and SQIVND (reference sequence).

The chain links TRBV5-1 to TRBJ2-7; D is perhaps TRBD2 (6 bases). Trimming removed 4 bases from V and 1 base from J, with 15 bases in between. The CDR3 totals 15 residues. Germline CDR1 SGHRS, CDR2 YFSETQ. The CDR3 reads CASSGSGEASYEQYF. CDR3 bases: TGCGCCAGCAGCGGCTCGGGGGAAGCGTCCTACGAGCAGTACTTC.

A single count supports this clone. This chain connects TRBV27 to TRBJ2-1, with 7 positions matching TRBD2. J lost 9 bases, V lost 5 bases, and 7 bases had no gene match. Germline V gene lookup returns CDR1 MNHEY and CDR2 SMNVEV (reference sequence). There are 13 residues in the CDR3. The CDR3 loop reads CASSPRTRGEQFF. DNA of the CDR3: TGTGCCAGCAGTCCGAGGACTAGAGGTGAGCAGTTCTTC.

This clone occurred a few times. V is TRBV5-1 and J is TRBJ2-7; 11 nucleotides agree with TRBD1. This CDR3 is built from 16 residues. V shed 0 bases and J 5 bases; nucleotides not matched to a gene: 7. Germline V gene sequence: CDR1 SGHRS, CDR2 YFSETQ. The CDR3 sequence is CASSLGGTGGVDEQYF. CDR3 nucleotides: TGCGCCAGCAGCTTGGGCGGGACAGGGGGAGTCGACGAGCAGTACTTC.

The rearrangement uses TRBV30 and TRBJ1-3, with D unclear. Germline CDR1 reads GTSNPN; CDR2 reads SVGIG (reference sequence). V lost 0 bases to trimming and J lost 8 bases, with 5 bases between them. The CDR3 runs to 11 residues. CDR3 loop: CAWSVSYTIYF. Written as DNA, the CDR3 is TGTGCCTGGAGTGTATCTTACACCATATATTTT.

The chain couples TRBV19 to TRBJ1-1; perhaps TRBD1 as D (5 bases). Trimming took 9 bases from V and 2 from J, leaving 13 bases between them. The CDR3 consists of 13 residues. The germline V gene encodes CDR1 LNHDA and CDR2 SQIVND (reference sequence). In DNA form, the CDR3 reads TGTGCCAGCGGGACCGGGGGTAACACTGAAGCTTTCTTT. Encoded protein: CASGTGGNTEAFF.

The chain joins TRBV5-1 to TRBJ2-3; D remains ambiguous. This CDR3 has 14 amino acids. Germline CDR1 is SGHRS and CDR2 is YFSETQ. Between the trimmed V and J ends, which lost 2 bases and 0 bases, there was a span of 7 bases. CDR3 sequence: CASSLGDSTDTQYF. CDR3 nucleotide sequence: TGCGCCAGCAGCTTAGGAGATAGCACAGATACGCAGTATTTT.

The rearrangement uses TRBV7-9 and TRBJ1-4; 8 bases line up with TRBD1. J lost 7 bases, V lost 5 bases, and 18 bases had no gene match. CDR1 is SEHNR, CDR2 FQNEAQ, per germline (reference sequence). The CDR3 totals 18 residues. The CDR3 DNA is TGTGCCAGCAGCATGGACGGGGACAGGATAAAGAGAGGTGAAAAACTGTTTTTT. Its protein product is CASSMDGDRIKRGEKLFF.